This T cell receptor beta chain came from a study of cytomegalovirus exposure and HLA in healthy donors. Worth noting for this clone: Its antigen is undetermined.

The protocol was immunoSEQ multiplex PCR, while the TCRdb copy is restricted to in-frame clones and leaves out a portion. This sample has 250,000 to 400,000 clones, with around 90% found just once. V lost 2 bases, J lost 9 bases, and 1 base stayed unmatched. This CDR3 comprises 12 residues. From germline, CDR1 is MDHEN and CDR2 SYDVKM. General study points: Some TCR beta chains (roughly 150 of them) were listed as cytomegalovirus-associated. Most TCR sequences were uncommon, yet certain public TCRs appeared in many donors.

The receptor was derived from a man aged 30 to 45 in good health and CMV-seronegative. Sequenced sample: PBMCs. The V and J genes are TRBV28 and TRBJ2-1; 7 positions match TRBD2. CDR3 nucleotide sequence: TGTGCCAGCAGTTTAAAGCGGGGTGAGCAGTTCTTC. Protein: CASSLKRGEQFF. Looking up the rest from reference TRBV28 and TRBJ2-1 gives the full variable domain: DVKVTQSSRYLVKRTGEKVFLECVQDMDHENMFWYRQDPGLGLRLIYFSYDVKMKEKGDIPEGYSVSREKKERFSLILESASTNQTSMYLCASSLKRGEQFFGPGTRLTVL.